The source of this T cell receptor beta chain is a study of cytomegalovirus exposure and HLA in healthy donors. Study-wide results and caveats: Accurate prediction of HLA-A and HLA-B alleles (for most subjects) was reportedly achieved from TCR beta sequences.

PCR primers comprised 60 Vbeta and 13 Jbeta primers. Profiling relied on immunoSEQ multiplex PCR, and the TCRdb table lists in-frame clones only, not all of them. The table has roughly 250,000 clones, about 80% seen once. To note about this clone: The antigen remains unidentified.

The sample consisted of PBMCs. The receptor was isolated from a girl aged 2 to 9 in good health and CMV-seronegative.

The CDR3 sequence: CASSPQVGAGQETQYF. The CDR3 DNA is TGTGCCAGCAGCCCCCAGGTAGGGGCGGGGCAAGAGACCCAGTACTTC. This chain links TRBV9 with TRBJ2-5, with D possibly matching TRBD2 (6 bases). Germline V gene data show CDR1 as SGDLS and CDR2 as YYNGEE. CDR3 length equals 16 residues. Trimming took off 4 bases at V and 2 bases at J, with 18 bases between the two ends.